This T cell receptor (beta chain) was documented in a study of T cell responses to AZD1222 COVID-19 vaccine. Whole-study results and caveats: Only six individuals given AZD1222 were seropositive at baseline. Nearly half of spike-specific TCRs reportedly go after variant regions that carry no mutations. Rises in breadth and depth of Spike-specific TCRs came after two AZD1222 doses.

Assay: immunoSEQ multiplex PCR; the TCRdb copy retains only in-frame clones and omits some. The sample holds about 76,000 clones, around three quarters seen once. On this clone: No antigen is known for it.

This CDR3 spans 13 amino acids. Germline-derived CDR1 and CDR2 are SEHNR and FQNEAQ (reference sequence). The ends lost 7 bases at V and 6 bases at J; junction bases unmatched: 8. The genes are TRBV7-9 and TRBJ1-2; TRBD1 matches at 7 bases. The sequencing used peripheral blood, collected 28 days after the second dose of the MenACWY control vaccine. This clonotype originated in an adult who received the MenACWY meningococcal vaccine as a control. CDR3 protein: CASTETGRDGYTF. Written as DNA, the CDR3 is TGTGCCAGCACCGAGACAGGGAGGGATGGCTACACCTTC.